This passage covers 17 T cell receptor beta chains from one sample sequenced in a study of shared clonotypes between healthy human individuals. TCRdb's copy holds only in-frame clones and misses some; the assay was immunoSEQ multiplex PCR. The sample carries 800,000 to 1,200,000 clones, about 80% recorded once. Input material: memory CD4+ T cells from PBMCs. The subset here: CD45RA-negative fraction. These receptors all stem from a man aged 18 to 29 in good health. Some clones in this sample may be carry-over from other donors' samples.

This clone showed up just once. The CDR3 loop is CASSITYAGPSYEQYF. In nucleotides, the CDR3 is TGTGCCAGTAGTATCACCTACGCGGGCCCCTCCTACGAGCAGTACTTC. The J gene is TRBJ2-7, the V gene TRBV19; weak D call: TRBD2 (5 bases). V gave up 3 bases and J gave up 0 bases, with 15 bases separating them. The CDR3 extends over 16 amino acids. CDR1 and CDR2 from the germline V gene are LNHDA and SQIVND (reference sequence).

This clone was recorded a few times. This chain connects TRBV27 to TRBJ1-1; D possibly corresponds to TRBD1 (5 bases). CDR3 length: 15 amino acids. CDR1 MNHEY and CDR2 SMNVEV come from the germline V gene (reference sequence). V lost 4 bases and J 4 bases, leaving 16 bases between the germline ends. The CDR3 here is CASSSPAGKATEAFF. CDR3 nucleotide sequence: TGTGCCAGCAGTTCCCCTGCAGGGAAGGCCACTGAAGCTTTCTTT.

Concerning this clone itself: The same CDR3 also results from other DNA sequences found in this sample. The J gene is TRBJ1-2, the V gene TRBV27; 8 bases map to TRBD1. With V trimmed by 6 bases and J by 4 bases, 4 bases remained unmatched. Germline V lookup: CDR1 MNHEY, CDR2 SMNVEV (reference sequence). This CDR3 has 13 amino acids. The CDR3 loop reads CASSPTGGYGYTF. CDR3 in DNA: TGTGCCAGCAGCCCCACAGGGGGCTATGGCTACACCTTC.

The chain carries TRBV4-2 and TRBJ2-1; a possible D gene is TRBD2 (6 bases). Germline V gene lookup returns CDR1 LGHNA and CDR2 YNFKEQ. The CDR3 covers 15 residues. Trimming removed 4 bases at V and 3 bases at J, with 13 bases between. DNA for the CDR3: TGTGCCAGCAGCCGGACTCCGGGGGACTACAATGAGCAGTTCTTC. Its translation is CASSRTPGDYNEQFF.

The chain is built from TRBV4-1 and TRBJ1-2; a weak D match, TRBD1 (6 bases). Germline loops: CDR1 MGHRA, CDR2 YSYEKL. The ends were cut back, 4 bases at V and 5 bases at J, with 11 bases in the middle. The CDR3 covers 13 residues. CDR3 in amino acids: CASSPRDNYGYTF. CDR3 bases: TGCGCCAGCAGCCCCAGGGACAATTATGGCTACACCTTC.

The V call is TRBV6-1, the J call TRBJ2-7; 13 bases line up with TRBD2. The ends lost 3 bases at V and 3 bases at J; junction bases unmatched: 8. The CDR3 contains 17 residues. The germline CDR1 and CDR2 sequences are MNHNS and SASEGT. For the CDR3, the DNA is TGTGCCAGCAGTGATCTATCACTAGCGGGAGGGCTCTACGAGCAGTACTTC. It codes for CASSDLSLAGGLYEQYF.

The chain employs TRBV6-5 and TRBJ1-6; D remains ambiguous. From germline, CDR1 is MNHEY and CDR2 SVGAGI. The CDR3 sequence is 15 residues long. The V and J ends lost 3 bases and 13 bases respectively, with 19 bases between them. Written as DNA, the CDR3 is TGTGCCAGCAGTTATTCCCCTGGGCAGGCGGCCCCCCTCCACTTT. The encoded protein is CASSYSPGQAAPLHF.

This clone occurred a few times. The junction departs from the called germline gene at one end, perhaps through a read error. The chain carries TRBV4-1 and TRBJ2-1, with 10 bases fitting TRBD2. CDR1 is MGHRA, CDR2 YSYEKL, per germline. This CDR3 region has 14 residues. The chain's CDR3 is CVSSRTSGINEQFF. The CDR3 DNA is TGCGTCAGCAGCCGTACTAGCGGGATTAATGAGCAGTTCTTC.

This clone came up a few times. This specimen includes other DNA sequences encoding the same CDR3. The V and J genes are TRBV11-3 and TRBJ2-7, with D unclear. The CDR3 loop spans 14 amino acids. Trimming shortened V by 5 bases and J by 3 bases, and 14 bases separated the two germline ends. CDR1 is SGHNT, CDR2 YENEEA, per germline. DNA of the CDR3: TGTGCCAGCAGCCCGACACGGTCCAGCTACGAGCAGTACTTC. It encodes CASSPTRSSYEQYF.

The table lists this clone with a count of one. The chain links TRBV29-1 to TRBJ1-1; D uncertain. The CDR3 extends over 12 amino acids. Germline loops: CDR1 SQVTM, CDR2 ANQGSEA. V shed 8 bases and J shed 1 base, with 11 bases lying between them. DNA for the CDR3: TGCAGCATGGGATACGGGAACACTGAAGCTTTCTTT. This gives the protein CSMGYGNTEAFF.

The chain links TRBV6-1 to TRBJ1-2; D gene ambiguous. Per germline, CDR1 MNHNS and CDR2 SASEGT. V was pared by 7 bases and J by 4 bases, with 19 bases between. This CDR3 region has 15 residues. The chain's CDR3 is CASTPGRAGGYGYTF. CDR3 DNA: TGTGCCAGCACCCCAGGACGGGCTGGAGGCTATGGCTACACCTTC.

The chain joins TRBV19 to TRBJ2-3; D remains ambiguous. V was clipped by 3 bases and J by 4 bases, with 5 bases between them. CDR3 length: 12 amino acids. Germline CDR1 LNHDA, CDR2 SQIVND (reference sequence). In DNA, the CDR3 is TGTGCCAGTAGTATCCAGCCAGATACGCAGTATTTT. It translates to CASSIQPDTQYF.

DNA for the CDR3: TGTGCCAGTAGTCCCCGCGTTGGAAGCTCCTACAATGAGCAGTTCTTC. Its translation: CASSPRVGSSYNEQFF. This rearrangement joins TRBV19 to TRBJ2-1; no firm D call. The CDR3 sequence is 16 residues long. Deletions cut 5 bases from V and 0 bases from J, with 14 bases between. Germline loops: CDR1 LNHDA, CDR2 SQIVND (reference sequence).

The rearrangement joins TRBV6-1 to TRBJ2-5; D possibly corresponds to TRBD1 (5 bases). With 3 bases removed from V and 4 bases from J, the gap between germline ends came to 18 bases. The CDR3 sequence is 16 residues long. CDR1 is MNHNS and CDR2 is SASEGT in the germline V gene. CDR3 region: CASSDFRTVGRETQYF. The CDR3 DNA reads as TGTGCCAGCAGTGATTTCCGGACGGTGGGGCGAGAGACCCAGTACTTC.

This clone has a handful of counts. The chain carries TRBV18 and TRBJ2-2; D might be TRBD2 (5 bases). The V end was cut by 4 bases, the J end by 5 bases, with 8 bases between. Germline V gene data show CDR1 as KGHSH and CDR2 as LQKENI. The CDR3 covers 13 residues. The DNA for the CDR3 is TGTGCCAGCTCACTACTAGGAACCGGGGAGCTGTTTTTT. It encodes CASSLLGTGELFF.

CDR3 bases: TGTGCCAGCAGCCTCCAGAGGACTATATACAATGAGCAGTTCTTC. This gives the protein CASSLQRTIYNEQFF. The chain couples TRBV7-8 to TRBJ2-1; maybe TRBD2 (6 bases). Germline CDR1 SGHVS, CDR2 FQNEAQ. The CDR3 contains 15 residues. The germline V and J ends were trimmed by 5 bases and 4 bases, with 15 bases remaining between them.

This clone came up a few times. V gene TRBV28 combines with J gene TRBJ1-1, with D perhaps TRBD1 (6 bases). The germline CDR1 and CDR2 sequences are MDHEN and SYDVKM. There are 15 residues in the CDR3. V was pared by 7 bases and J by 6 bases, with 21 bases between. The CDR3 loop reads CASTPTGSSGPEAFF. The CDR3 coding sequence is TGTGCCAGCACCCCGACAGGATCCAGTGGGCCTGAAGCTTTCTTT. The variable domain in full, with the rest retrieved from reference TRBV28 and TRBJ1-1, is DVKVTQSSRYLVKRTGEKVFLECVQDMDHENMFWYRQDPGLGLRLIYFSYDVKMKEKGDIPEGYSVSREKKERFSLILESASTNQTSMYLCASTPTGSSGPEAFFGQGTRLTVV.